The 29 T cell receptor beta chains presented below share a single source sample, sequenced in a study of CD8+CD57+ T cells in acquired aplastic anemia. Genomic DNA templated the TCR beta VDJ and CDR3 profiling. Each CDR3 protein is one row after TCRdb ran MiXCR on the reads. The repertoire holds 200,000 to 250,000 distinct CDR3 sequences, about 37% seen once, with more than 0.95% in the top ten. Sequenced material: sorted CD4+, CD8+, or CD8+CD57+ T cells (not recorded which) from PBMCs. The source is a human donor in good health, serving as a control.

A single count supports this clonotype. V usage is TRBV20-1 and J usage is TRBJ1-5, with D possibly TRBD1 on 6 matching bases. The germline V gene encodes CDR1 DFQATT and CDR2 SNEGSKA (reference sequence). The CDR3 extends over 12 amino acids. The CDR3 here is CSVTGFSQPQHF. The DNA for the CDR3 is TGCAGCGTTACAGGGTTTAGTCAGCCCCAGCATTTT.

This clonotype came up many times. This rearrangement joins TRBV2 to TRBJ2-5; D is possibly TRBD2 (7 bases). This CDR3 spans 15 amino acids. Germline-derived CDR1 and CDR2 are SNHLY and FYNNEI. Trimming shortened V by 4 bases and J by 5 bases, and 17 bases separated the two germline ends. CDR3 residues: CASSVGGGGRETQYF. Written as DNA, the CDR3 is TGTGCCAGCAGTGTTGGGGGGGGGGGCCGGGAGACCCAGTACTTC.

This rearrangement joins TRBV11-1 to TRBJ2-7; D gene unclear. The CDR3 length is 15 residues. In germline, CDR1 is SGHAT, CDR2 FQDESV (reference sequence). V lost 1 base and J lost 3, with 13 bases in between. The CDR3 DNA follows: TGTGCCAGCAGCTTAGGGCTAGTGGCGGTCTACGAGCAGTACTTC. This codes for CASSLGLVAVYEQYF. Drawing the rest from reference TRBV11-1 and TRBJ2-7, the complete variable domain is EAEVAQSPRYKITEKSQAVAFWCDPISGHATLYWYRQILGQGPELLVQFQDESVVDDSQLPKDRFSAERLKGVDSTLKIQPAELGDSAMYLCASSLGLVAVYEQYFGPGTRLTVT.

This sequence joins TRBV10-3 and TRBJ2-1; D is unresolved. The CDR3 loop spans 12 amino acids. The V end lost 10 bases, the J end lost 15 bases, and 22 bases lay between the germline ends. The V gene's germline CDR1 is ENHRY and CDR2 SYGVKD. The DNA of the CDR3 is TGTGCCAGCAGCTCCGGCCGCAGCCATACGTTCTTC. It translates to CASSSGRSHTFF.

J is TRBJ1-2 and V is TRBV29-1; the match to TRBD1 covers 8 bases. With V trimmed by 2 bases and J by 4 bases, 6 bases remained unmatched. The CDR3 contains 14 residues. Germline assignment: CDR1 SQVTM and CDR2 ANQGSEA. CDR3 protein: CSVEWGTGGYGYTF. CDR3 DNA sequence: TGCAGCGTTGAATGGGGGACAGGAGGCTATGGCTACACCTTC. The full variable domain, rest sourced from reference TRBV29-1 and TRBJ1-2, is SAVISQKPSRDICQRGTSLTIQCQVDSQVTMMFWYRQQPGQSLTLIATANQGSEATYESGFVIDKFPISRPNLTFSTLTVSNMSPEDSSIYLCSVEWGTGGYGYTFGSGTRLTVV.

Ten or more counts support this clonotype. The CDR3 spells CASSWAATGNTIYF. Here the CDR3 DNA reads TGTGCCAGCAGTTGGGCAGCAACTGGAAACACCATATATTTT. The rearrangement links TRBV2 to TRBJ1-3, with no clear D. Looked up from germline, CDR1 is SNHLY and CDR2 is FYNNEI. The CDR3 runs 14 residues. V lost 5 bases, J lost 2 bases, and 10 bases lay in between.

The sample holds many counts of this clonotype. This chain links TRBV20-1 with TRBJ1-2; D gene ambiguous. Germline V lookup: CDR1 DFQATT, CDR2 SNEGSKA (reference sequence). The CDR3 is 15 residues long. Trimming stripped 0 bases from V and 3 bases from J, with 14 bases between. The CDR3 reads CSARDLRLDHYGYTF. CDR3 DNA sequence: TGCAGTGCTAGAGATTTGAGGCTAGATCACTATGGCTACACCTTC.

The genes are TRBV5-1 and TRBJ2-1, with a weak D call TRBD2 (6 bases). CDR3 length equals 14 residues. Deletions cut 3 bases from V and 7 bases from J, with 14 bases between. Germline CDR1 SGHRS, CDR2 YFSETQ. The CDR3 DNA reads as TGCGCCAGCAGCTGGGTGGGGGGACGGAATGAGCAGTTCTTC. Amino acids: CASSWVGGRNEQFF.

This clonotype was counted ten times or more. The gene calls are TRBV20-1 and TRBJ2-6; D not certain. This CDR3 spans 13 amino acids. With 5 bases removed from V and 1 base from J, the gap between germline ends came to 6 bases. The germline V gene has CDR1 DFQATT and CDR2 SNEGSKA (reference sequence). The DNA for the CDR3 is TGCAGTGCTCGGATATCTGGGGCCAACGTCCTGACTTTC. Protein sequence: CSARISGANVLTF.

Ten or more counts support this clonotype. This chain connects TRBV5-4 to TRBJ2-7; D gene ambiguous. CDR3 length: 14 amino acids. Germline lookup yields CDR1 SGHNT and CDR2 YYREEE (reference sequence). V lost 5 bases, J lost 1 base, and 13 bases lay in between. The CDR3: CASSSKRHSYEQYF. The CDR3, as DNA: TGTGCCAGCAGTAGTAAGCGACATTCCTACGAGCAGTACTTC.

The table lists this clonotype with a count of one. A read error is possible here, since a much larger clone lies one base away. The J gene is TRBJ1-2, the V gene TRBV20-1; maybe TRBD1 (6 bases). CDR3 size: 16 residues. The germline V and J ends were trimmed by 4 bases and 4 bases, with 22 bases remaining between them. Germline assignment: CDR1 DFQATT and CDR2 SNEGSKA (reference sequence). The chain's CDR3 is CSAKVGNAGAAYGYTF. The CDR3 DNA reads TGCAGTGCTAAAGTAGGGAATGCGGGGGCCGCCTATGGCTACACCTTC.

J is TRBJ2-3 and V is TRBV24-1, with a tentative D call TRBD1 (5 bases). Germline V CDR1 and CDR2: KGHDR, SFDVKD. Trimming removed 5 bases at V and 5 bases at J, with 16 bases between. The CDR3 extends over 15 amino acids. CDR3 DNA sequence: TGTGCCACCAGTGCGGACGAAGGGGTGTTAGATACGCAGTATTTT. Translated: CATSADEGVLDTQYF.

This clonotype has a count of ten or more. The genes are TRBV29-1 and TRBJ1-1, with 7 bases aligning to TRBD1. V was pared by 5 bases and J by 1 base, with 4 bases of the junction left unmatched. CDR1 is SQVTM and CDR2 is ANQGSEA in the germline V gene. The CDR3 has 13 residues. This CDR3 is CSVRQGGNTEAFF. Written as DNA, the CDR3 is TGCAGCGTTCGTCAGGGGGGGAACACTGAAGCTTTCTTT.

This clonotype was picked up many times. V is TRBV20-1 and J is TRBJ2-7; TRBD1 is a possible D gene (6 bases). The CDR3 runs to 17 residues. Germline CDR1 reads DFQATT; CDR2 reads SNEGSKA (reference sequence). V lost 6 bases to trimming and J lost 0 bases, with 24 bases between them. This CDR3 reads CSATKWQGPFLSYEQYF. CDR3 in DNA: TGCAGTGCAACGAAGTGGCAGGGGCCTTTCCTCTCCTACGAGCAGTACTTC.

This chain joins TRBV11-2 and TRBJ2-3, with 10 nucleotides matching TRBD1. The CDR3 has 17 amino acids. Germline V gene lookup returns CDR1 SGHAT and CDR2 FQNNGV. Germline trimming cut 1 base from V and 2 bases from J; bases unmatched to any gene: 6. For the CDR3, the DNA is TGTGCCAGCAGCTTAGGGGCCGGGACAGGGGACACAGATACGCAGTATTTT. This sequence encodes CASSLGAGTGDTDTQYF.

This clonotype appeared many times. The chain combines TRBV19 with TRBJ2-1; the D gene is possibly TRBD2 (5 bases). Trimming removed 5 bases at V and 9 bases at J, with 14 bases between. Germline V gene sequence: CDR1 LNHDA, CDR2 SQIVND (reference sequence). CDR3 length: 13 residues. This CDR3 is CASSLEGSLEQFF. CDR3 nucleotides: TGTGCCAGTAGTTTGGAAGGGAGCCTTGAGCAGTTCTTC.

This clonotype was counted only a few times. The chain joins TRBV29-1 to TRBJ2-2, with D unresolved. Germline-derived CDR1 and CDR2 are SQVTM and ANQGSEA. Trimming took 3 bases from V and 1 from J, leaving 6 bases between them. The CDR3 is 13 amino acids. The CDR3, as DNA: TGCAGCGTTGATAAGAGGAACACCGGGGAGCTGTTTTTT. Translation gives CSVDKRNTGELFF.

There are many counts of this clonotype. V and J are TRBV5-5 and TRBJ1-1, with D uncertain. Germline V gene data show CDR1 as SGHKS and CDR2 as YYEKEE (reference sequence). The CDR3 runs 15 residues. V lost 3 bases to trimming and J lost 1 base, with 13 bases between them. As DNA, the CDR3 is TGTGCCAGCAGCTACCACCCAGGCGGGAACACTGAAGCTTTCTTT. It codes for CASSYHPGGNTEAFF.

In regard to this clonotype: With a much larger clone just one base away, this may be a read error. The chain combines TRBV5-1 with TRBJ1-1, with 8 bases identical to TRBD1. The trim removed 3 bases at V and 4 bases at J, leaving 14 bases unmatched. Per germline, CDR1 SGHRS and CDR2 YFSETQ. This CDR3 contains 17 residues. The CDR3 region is CASSWGQAVIRRTEAFF. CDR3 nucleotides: TGCGCCAGCAGCTGGGGACAGGCCGTGATTAGGCGCACTGAAGCTTTCTTT.

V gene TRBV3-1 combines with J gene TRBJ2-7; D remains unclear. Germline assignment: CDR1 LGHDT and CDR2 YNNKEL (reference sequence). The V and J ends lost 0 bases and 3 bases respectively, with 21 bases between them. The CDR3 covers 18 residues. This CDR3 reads CASSQEARWTGRNYEQYF. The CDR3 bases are TGTGCCAGCAGCCAAGAGGCCCGATGGACGGGCCGGAACTACGAGCAGTACTTC.

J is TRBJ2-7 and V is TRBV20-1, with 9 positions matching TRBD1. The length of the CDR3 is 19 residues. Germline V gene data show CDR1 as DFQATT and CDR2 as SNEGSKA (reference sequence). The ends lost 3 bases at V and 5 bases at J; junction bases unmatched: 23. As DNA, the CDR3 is TGCAGTGCTAGTCCCAGCGACAGGGGGTTTCTCTCTGGGATCCACGAGCAGTACTTC. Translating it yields CSASPSDRGFLSGIHEQYF.

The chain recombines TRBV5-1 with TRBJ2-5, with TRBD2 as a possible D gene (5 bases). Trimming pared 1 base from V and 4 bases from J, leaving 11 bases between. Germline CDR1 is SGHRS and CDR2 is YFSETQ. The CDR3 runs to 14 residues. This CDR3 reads CASSLSGFAETQYF. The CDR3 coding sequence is TGCGCCAGCAGCTTGTCGGGGTTTGCAGAGACCCAGTACTTC.

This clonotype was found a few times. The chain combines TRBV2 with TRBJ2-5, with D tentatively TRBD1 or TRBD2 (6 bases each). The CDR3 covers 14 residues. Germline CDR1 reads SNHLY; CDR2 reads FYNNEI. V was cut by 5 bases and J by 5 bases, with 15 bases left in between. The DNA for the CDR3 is TGTGCCAGCAGTTACTGGGGGGCAGATGAGACCCAGTACTTC. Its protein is CASSYWGADETQYF.

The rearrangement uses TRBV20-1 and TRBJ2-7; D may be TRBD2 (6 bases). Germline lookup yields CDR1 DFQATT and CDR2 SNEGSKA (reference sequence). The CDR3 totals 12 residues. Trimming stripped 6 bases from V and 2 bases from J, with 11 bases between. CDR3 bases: TGCAGTGCCCAATGGGGGGCCTACGAGCAGTACTTC. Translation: CSAQWGAYEQYF.

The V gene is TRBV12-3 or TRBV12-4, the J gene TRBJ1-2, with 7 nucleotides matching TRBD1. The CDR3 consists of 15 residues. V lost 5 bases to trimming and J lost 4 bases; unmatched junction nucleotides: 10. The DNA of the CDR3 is TGTGCCAGCAGTCAACCCTACAGGGGCCCCTATGGCTACACCTTC. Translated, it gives CASSQPYRGPYGYTF.

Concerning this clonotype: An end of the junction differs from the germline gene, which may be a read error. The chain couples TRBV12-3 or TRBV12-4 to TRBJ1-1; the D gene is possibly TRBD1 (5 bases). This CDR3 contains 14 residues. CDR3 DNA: TGTGCCAGCAGTTTAGTACAGGTGGGGACTGAAGCTTCCTTT. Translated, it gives CASSLVQVGTEASF.

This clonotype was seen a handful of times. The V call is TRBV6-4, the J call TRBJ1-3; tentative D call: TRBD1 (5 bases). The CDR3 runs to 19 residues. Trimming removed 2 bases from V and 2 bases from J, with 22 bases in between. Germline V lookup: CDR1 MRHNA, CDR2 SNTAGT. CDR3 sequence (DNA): TGTGCCAGCAGTGACAAATCCTGGGACGGTAGGATACCTGGAAACACCATATATTTT. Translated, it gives CASSDKSWDGRIPGNTIYF.

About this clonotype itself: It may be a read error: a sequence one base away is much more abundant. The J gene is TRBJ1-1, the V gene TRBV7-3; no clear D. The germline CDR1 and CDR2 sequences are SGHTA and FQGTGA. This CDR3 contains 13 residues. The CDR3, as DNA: TGTGCCAGCGGCTTCGATGGTTTCACTGAAGCTTTCTTT. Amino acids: CASGFDGFTEAFF.

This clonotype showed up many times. The CDR3 here is CASSFGGRMNTEAFF. The DNA for the CDR3 is TGTGCCAGCAGCTTTGGGGGTAGGATGAACACTGAAGCTTTCTTT. The chain joins TRBV7-8 to TRBJ1-1; D perhaps matches TRBD1 (5 bases). From germline, CDR1 is SGHVS and CDR2 FQNEAQ. The CDR3 runs 15 residues. Trimming removed 3 bases from V and 0 bases from J, with 11 bases in between.